What follows are 5 T cell receptor beta chains derived from one specimen sequenced in a study of CD8 T cells in ankylosing spondylitis. Findings and limits, study-wide: Ankylosing spondylitis blood appeared to carry a characteristic TCR beta motif of roughly 8 highly homologous variants.

TCRdb itself ran the 5' RACE reads through MiXCR, one entry per CDR3 protein. The sample lists 450,000 to 550,000 distinct CDR3 sequences, approximately 5% occurring once. These receptors have no identified antigens. Sequences were obtained from blood, either unsorted or a sorted T cell fraction (not recorded which). Receptors were obtained from a male donor with ankylosing spondylitis.

This clonotype was seen a few times. This chain connects TRBV12-5 to TRBJ2-1, with a possible D match to TRBD2 (7 bases). Germline values: CDR1 LGHNT, CDR2 FRNRAP. Trimming pared 0 bases from V and 2 bases from J, leaving 14 bases between. The CDR3 extends over 17 amino acids. The CDR3 DNA sequence: TGTGCTAGTGGTTTGGTAAGGGGGGGAGACCCCTACAATGAGCAGTTCTTC. Amino acids: CASGLVRGGDPYNEQFF.

In this sample, this clonotype turned up many times. The chain employs TRBV12-3 or TRBV12-4 and TRBJ1-1, with D perhaps TRBD1 (6 bases). V gave up 7 bases and J gave up 6 bases, with 15 bases separating them. This CDR3 has 13 amino acids. The CDR3 region has the DNA TGTGCCAGCACTTTGGACGGGGGCGCTGAAGCTTTCTTT. Its translation: CASTLDGGAEAFF.

In its sample, this clonotype was seen many times. CDR3 in amino acids: CASSLQPTGLGTDTQYF. The DNA of the CDR3 is TGCGCCAGCAGCCTACAACCCACGGGACTAGGAACAGATACGCAGTATTTT. The chain couples TRBV5-1 to TRBJ2-3, with 8 positions matching TRBD2. Trimming took 4 bases from V and 3 from J; bases not matched to a gene: 13. The V gene's germline CDR1 is SGHRS and CDR2 YFSETQ. This CDR3 is built from 17 residues.

This clonotype was detected ten times or more. V is TRBV9 and J is TRBJ2-3; no clear D gene. CDR3 length: 14 residues. In germline, CDR1 is SGDLS, CDR2 YYNGEE. Trimming removed 0 bases at V and 0 bases at J, with 5 bases between. CDR3 bases: TGTGCCAGCAGCGTAGACGGGAGCACAGATACGCAGTATTTT. Its translation: CASSVDGSTDTQYF.

The rearrangement uses TRBV4-3 and TRBJ1-2; D is possibly TRBD1 (5 bases). CDR1 and CDR2 from the germline V gene are LGHNA and YSLEER. CDR3 length equals 14 residues. V was pared by 1 base and J by 4 bases, with 10 bases between. Here the CDR3 DNA reads TGCGCCAGCAGCCAAGCAGAGAGGGGCTATGGCTACACCTTC. Amino acid sequence: CASSQAERGYGYTF.